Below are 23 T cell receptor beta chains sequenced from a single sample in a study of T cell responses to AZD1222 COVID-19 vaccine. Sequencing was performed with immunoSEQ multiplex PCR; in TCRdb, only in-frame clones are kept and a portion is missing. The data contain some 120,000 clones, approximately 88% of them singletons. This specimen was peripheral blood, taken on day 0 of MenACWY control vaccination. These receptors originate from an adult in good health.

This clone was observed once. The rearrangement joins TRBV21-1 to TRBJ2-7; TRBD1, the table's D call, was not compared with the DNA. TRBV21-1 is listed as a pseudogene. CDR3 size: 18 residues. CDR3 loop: CASSSEPRGQGSPYEQYF. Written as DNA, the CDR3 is TGTGCCAGCAGCAGCGAACCGAGGGGACAGGGGAGTCCGTACGAGCAGTACTTC.

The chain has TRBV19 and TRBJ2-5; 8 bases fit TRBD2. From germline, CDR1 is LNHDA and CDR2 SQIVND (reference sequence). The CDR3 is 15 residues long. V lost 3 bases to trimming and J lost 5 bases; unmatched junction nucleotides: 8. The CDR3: CASSITPGLGETQYF. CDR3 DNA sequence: TGTGCCAGTAGTATCACTCCGGGACTAGGGGAGACCCAGTACTTC.

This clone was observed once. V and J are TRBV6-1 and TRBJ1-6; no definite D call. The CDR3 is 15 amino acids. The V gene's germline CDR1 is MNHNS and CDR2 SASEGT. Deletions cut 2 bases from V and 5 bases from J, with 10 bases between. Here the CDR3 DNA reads TGTGCCAGCAGTGAATTTCAGGTTGATAATTCACCCCTCCACTTT. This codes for CASSEFQVDNSPLHF.

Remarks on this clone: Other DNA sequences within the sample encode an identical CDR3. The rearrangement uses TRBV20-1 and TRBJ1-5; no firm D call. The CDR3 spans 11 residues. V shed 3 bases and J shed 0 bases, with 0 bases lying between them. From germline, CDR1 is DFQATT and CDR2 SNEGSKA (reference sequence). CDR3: CSASSNQPQHF. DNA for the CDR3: TGCAGTGCTAGTAGCAATCAGCCCCAGCATTTT.

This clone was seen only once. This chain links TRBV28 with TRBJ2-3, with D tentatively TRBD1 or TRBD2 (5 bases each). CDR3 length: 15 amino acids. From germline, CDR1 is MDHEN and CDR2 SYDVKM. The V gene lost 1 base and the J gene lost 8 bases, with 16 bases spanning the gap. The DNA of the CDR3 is TGTGCCAGCAGTTTATCCCCCCCAGGTGGGGGTACGCAGTATTTT. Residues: CASSLSPPGGGTQYF.

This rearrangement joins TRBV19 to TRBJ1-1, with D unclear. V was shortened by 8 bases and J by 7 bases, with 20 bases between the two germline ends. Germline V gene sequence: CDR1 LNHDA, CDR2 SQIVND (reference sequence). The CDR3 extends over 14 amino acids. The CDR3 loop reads CASAVEFSGSEAFF. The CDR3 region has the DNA TGTGCCAGTGCCGTTGAGTTCAGCGGAAGTGAAGCTTTCTTT.

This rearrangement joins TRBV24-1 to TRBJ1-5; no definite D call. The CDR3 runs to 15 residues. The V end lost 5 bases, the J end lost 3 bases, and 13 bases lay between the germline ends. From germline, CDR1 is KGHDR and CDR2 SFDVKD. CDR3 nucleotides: TGTGCCACCAGTGCCTCTGACACTTTCAATCAGCCCCAGCATTTT. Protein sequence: CATSASDTFNQPQHF.

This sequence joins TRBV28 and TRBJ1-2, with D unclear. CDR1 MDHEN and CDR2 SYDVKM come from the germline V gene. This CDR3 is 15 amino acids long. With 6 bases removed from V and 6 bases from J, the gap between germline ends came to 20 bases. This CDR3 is CASRSPIPGRDGYTF. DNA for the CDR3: TGTGCCAGCAGGTCCCCTATTCCGGGGAGGGATGGCTACACCTTC.

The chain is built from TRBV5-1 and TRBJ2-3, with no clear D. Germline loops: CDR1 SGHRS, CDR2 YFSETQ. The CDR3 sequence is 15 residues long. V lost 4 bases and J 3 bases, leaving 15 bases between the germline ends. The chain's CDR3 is CASSPLLFETDTQYF. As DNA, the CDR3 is TGCGCCAGCAGCCCCCTCCTTTTTGAAACAGATACGCAGTATTTT.

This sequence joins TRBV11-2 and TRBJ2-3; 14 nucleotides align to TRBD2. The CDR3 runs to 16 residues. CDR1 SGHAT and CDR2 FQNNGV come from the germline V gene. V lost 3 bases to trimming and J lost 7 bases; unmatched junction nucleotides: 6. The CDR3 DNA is TGTGCCAGCAGCTTTGAAGGGACTAGCGGGAGAAATACGCAGTATTTT. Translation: CASSFEGTSGRNTQYF.

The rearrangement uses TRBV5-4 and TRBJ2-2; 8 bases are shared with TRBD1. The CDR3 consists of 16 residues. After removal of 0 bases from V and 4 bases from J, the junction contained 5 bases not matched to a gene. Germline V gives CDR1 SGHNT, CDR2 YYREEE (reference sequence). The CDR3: CASSLARDRTTGELFF. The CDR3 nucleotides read TGTGCCAGCAGCTTGGCCCGGGACAGGACCACCGGGGAGCTGTTTTTT.

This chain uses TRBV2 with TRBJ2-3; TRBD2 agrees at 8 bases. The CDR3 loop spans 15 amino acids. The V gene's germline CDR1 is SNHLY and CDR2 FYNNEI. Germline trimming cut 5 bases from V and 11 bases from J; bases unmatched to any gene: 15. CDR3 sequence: CASSTPGTRQSRQYF. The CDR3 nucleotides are TGTGCCAGCAGTACTCCGGGGACTAGACAAAGCAGGCAGTATTTT.

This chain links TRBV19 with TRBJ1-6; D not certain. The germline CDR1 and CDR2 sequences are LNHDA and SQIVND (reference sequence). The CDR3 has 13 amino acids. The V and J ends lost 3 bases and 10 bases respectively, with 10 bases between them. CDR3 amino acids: CASSIGRESPLHF. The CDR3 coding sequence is TGTGCCAGTAGTATTGGTAGGGAATCACCCCTCCACTTT.

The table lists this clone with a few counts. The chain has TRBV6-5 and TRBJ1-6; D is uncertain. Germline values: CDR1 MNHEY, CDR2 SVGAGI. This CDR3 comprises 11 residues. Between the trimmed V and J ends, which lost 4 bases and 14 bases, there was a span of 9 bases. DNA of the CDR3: TGTGCCAGCAGTTCGGGATTAACCCTCCACTTT. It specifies CASSSGLTLHF.

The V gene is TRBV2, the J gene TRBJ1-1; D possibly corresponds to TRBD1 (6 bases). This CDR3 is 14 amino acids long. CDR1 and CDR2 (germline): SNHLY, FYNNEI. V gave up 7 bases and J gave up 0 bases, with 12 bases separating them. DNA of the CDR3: TGTGCCAGCAAGAGACAGGCAATGAACACTGAAGCTTTCTTT. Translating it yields CASKRQAMNTEAFF.

The CDR3 loop reads CASSEVGTAEAFF. The DNA for the CDR3 is TGCGCCAGCAGTGAGGTGGGTACGGCTGAAGCTTTCTTT. V is TRBV10-2 and J is TRBJ1-1; D ambiguous. CDR3 length: 13 amino acids. Between the trimmed V and J ends, which lost 2 bases and 6 bases, there was a span of 10 bases. The germline CDR1 and CDR2 sequences are WSHSY and SAAADI.

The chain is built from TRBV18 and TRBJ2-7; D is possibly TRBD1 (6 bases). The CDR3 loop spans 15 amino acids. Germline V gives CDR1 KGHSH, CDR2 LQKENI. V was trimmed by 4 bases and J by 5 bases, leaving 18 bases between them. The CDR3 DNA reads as TGTGCCAGCTCACGACAGACGGGACATACCAACGAGCAGTACTTC. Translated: CASSRQTGHTNEQYF.

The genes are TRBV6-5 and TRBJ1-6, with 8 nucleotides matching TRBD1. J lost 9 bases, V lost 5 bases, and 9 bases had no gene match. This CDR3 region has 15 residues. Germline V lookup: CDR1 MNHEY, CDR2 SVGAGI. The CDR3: CASSNRGIQISPLHF. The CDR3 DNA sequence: TGTGCCAGCAGTAACAGGGGGATCCAAATTTCACCCCTCCACTTT.

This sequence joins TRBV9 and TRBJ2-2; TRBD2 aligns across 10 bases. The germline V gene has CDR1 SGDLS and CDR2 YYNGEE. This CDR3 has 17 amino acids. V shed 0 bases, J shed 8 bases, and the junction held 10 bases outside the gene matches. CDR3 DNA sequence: TGTGCCAGCAGCGTAGATCTAGCGGGAGCAGTATTGGGGGAGCTGTTTTTT. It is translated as CASSVDLAGAVLGELFF.

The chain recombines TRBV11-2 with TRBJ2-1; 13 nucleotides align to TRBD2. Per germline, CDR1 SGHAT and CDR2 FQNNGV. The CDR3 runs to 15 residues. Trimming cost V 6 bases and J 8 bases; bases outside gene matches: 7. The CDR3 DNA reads TGTGCCAGCAGACTAGCGGGAGGGCCGATCGATGAGCAGTTCTTC. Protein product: CASRLAGGPIDEQFF. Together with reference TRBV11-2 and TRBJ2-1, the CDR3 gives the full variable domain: EAGVAQSPRYKIIEKRQSVAFWCNPISGHATLYWYQQILGQGPKLLIQFQNNGVVDDSQLPKDRFSAERLKGVDSTLKIQPAKLEDSAVYLCASRLAGGPIDEQFFGPGTRLTVL.

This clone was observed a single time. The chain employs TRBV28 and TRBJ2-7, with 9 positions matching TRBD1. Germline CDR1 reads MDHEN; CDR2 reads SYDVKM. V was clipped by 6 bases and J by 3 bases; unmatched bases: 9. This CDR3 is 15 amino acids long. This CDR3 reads CASRPDRGAGYEQYF. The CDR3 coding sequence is TGTGCCAGCAGACCCGACAGGGGGGCAGGCTACGAGCAGTACTTC.

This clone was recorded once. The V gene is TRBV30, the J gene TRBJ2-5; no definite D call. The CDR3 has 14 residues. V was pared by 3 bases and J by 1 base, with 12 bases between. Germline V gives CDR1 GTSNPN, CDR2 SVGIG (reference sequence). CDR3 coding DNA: TGTGCCTGGAGAGGGCGAGTTAGCCAAGAGACCCAGTACTTC. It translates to CAWRGRVSQETQYF.

This CDR3 is CASSLKGAGDPSGNTIYF. The CDR3 DNA reads as TGCGCCAGCAGCTTGAAGGGGGCAGGGGACCCCTCTGGAAACACCATATATTTT. The chain combines TRBV5-1 with TRBJ1-3; TRBD1 matches 7 bases. The trim removed 1 base at V and 0 bases at J, leaving 10 bases unmatched. This CDR3 spans 18 amino acids. Germline-derived CDR1 and CDR2 are SGHRS and YFSETQ.